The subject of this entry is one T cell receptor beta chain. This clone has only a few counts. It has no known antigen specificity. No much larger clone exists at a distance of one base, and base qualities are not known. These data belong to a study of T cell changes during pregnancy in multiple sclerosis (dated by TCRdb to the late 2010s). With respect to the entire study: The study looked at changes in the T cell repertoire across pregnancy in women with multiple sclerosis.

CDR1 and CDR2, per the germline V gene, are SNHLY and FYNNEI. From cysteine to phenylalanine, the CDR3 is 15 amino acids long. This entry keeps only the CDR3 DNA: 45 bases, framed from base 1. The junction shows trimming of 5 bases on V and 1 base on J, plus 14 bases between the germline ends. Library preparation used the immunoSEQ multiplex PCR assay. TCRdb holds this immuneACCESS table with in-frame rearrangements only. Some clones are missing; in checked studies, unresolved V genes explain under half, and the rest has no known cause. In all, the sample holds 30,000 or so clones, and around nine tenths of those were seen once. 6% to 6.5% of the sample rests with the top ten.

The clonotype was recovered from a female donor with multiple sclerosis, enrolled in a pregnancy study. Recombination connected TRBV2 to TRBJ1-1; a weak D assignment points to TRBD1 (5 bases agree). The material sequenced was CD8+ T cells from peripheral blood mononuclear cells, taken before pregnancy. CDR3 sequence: CASSPGLGGNTEAFF. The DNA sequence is TGTGCCAGCAGTCCGGGACTCGGCGGGAACACTGAAGCTTTCTTT.